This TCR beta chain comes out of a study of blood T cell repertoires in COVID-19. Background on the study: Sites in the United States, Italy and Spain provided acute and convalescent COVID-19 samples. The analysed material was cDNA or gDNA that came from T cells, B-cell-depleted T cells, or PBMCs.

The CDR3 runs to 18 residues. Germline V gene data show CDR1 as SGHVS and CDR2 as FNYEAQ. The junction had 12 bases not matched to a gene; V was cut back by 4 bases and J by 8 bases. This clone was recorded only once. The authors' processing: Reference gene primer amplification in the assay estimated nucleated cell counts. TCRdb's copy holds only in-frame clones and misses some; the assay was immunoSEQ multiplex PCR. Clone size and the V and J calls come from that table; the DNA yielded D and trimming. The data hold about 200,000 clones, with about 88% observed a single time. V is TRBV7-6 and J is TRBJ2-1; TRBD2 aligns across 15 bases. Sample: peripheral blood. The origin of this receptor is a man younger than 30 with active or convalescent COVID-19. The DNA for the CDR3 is TGTGCCAGCAGCTCTGGACTAGCGGGGGGGCCAATGGTCGATGAGCAGTTCTTC. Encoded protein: CASSSGLAGGPMVDEQFF.